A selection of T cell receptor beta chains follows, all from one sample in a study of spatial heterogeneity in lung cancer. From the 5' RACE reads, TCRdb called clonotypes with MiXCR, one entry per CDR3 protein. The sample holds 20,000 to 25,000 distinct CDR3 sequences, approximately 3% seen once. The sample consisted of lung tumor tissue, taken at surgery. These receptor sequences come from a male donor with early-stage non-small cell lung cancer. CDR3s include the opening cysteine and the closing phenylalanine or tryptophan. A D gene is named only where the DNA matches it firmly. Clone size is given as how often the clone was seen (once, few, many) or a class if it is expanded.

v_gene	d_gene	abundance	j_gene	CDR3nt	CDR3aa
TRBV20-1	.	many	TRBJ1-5	TGCAGTGCTAGGGCAGGGCGGAATCAGCCCCAGCATTTT	CSARAGRNQPQHF
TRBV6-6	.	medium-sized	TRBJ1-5	TGTGCCAGCAGTTCGGGGGTCGATCAGCCCCAGCATTTT	CASSSGVDQPQHF
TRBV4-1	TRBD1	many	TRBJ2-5	TGCGCCAGCAGCAGAACTGGAGGACAGGGGGCCCAAGAGACCCAGTACTTC	CASSRTGGQGAQETQYF
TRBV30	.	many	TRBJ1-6	TGTGCCTTTGACAGGCGGAATTCACCCCTCCACTTT	CAFDRRNSPLHF
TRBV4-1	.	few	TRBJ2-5	TGCGCCAGCAGCCCTCACGGGCGAGAAGAGACCCAGTACTTC	CASSPHGREETQYF
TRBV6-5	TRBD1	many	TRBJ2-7	TGTGCCAGCACCGCGAGGGGGCCGGGATCCTTACGCGAGCAGTACTTC	CASTARGPGSLREQYF
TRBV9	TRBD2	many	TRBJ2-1	TGTGCCAGCAGCGTTAGCGGGAGTTACAATGAGCAGTTCTTC	CASSVSGSYNEQFF
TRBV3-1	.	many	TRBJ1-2	TGTGCCAGCAGCCAAGGCGCGATCGCGATGAGCTATGGCTACACCTTC	CASSQGAIAMSYGYTF
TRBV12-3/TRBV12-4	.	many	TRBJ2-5	TGTGCCAGCAAAGCTAGCGCCCAAGAGACCCAGTACTTC	CASKASAQETQYF
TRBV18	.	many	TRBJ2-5	TGTGCCAGCTCACCACGACTGGGCGGAGAGACCCAGTACTTC	CASSPRLGGETQYF